What follows are 18 T cell receptor beta chains derived from one specimen sequenced in a study of response to subunit inactivated influenza vaccine. TCRdb reprocessed the RT-PCR reads via MiXCR and lists one record per CDR3 protein. Counted here are 500,000 to 550,000 distinct CDR3 sequences, around 25% occurring once; the ten biggest clones make up about 3%. The same data also contributed to another study, on T cells expressing NK-cell markers. That report notes: Generation of TCR beta cDNA was performed by 5'RACE template switching incorporating UMIs.

Sequencing used CD4+ T cells sorted from PBMCs, obtained about 11 days after vaccination. Receptors were obtained from a middle-aged man who received an inactivated influenza vaccine.

This clonotype was seen a handful of times. This chain connects TRBV20-1 to TRBJ1-4; TRBD1 agrees at 7 bases. Trimming at V came to 0 bases and at J to 6 bases, leaving 4 bases not matched to a gene. Per germline, CDR1 DFQATT and CDR2 SNEGSKA (reference sequence). This CDR3 is built from 14 residues. The DNA for the CDR3 is TGCAGTGCTAGAGAAAGGCAGGGGGATGAAAAACTGTTTTTT. This gives the protein CSARERQGDEKLFF.

This clonotype was counted at least ten times. This chain connects TRBV20-1 to TRBJ2-2, with D possibly matching TRBD2 (5 bases). This CDR3 region has 14 residues. V lost 6 bases, J lost 5 bases, and 16 bases lay in between. Germline V gene sequence: CDR1 DFQATT, CDR2 SNEGSKA (reference sequence). The CDR3 here is CSAPAETGTGELFF. The CDR3 bases are TGCAGTGCCCCGGCCGAAACGGGAACCGGGGAGCTGTTTTTT.

This clonotype was recorded many times. This sequence joins TRBV5-1 and TRBJ1-2; possible D gene TRBD1, 6 bases. Trimming left V 0 bases short and J 3 bases short, with 9 bases between. CDR3 length: 14 amino acids. The germline V gene encodes CDR1 SGHRS and CDR2 YFSETQ. DNA for the CDR3: TGCGCCAGCAGCTTGGCCCCAGGGGACTATGGCTACACCTTC. Its translation is CASSLAPGDYGYTF.

This clonotype was observed a few times. V gene TRBV7-2 combines with J gene TRBJ2-2; D possibly corresponds to TRBD2 (5 bases). Deletions cut 1 base from V and 0 bases from J, with 9 bases between. CDR1 SGHTA and CDR2 FQGNSA come from the germline V gene. The CDR3 runs to 16 residues. CDR3 sequence: CASSLEWGANTGELFF. The CDR3, as DNA: TGTGCCAGCAGCTTAGAGTGGGGAGCGAACACCGGGGAGCTGTTTTTT.

This clonotype was seen only a few times. V is TRBV10-3 and J is TRBJ2-2; 7 bases line up with TRBD1. Per the germline V gene, CDR1 is ENHRY and CDR2 is SYGVKD. This CDR3 has 15 residues. V was pared by 10 bases and J by 0 bases, with 8 bases of the junction left unmatched. Written as DNA, the CDR3 is TGTGCCAGCACTACAGGGGACGCGAACACCGGGGAGCTGTTTTTT. It encodes CASTTGDANTGELFF.

The V call is TRBV7-9, the J call TRBJ2-3; 8 bases align to TRBD1. From germline, CDR1 is SEHNR and CDR2 FQNEAQ (reference sequence). There are 13 residues in the CDR3. V lost 5 bases, J lost 7 bases, and 5 bases stayed unmatched. The CDR3: CASSAHRGYTQYF. CDR3 nucleotide sequence: TGTGCCAGCAGCGCCCACAGGGGGTATACGCAGTATTTT.

This sequence joins TRBV12-3 or TRBV12-4 and TRBJ2-5; D may match TRBD1 or TRBD2 (5 bases each). The CDR3 totals 14 residues. V dropped 2 bases and J dropped 7 bases, with 14 bases sitting between them. The CDR3 reads CASSLRRDAGTQYF. CDR3 bases: TGTGCCAGCAGTTTAAGACGGGACGCGGGGACCCAGTACTTC.

This clonotype appeared a few times. V and J are TRBV4-1 and TRBJ2-5, with D possibly being TRBD1 (6 bases). The CDR3 covers 15 residues. V lost 5 bases to trimming and J lost 1 base, with 14 bases between them. Germline V CDR1 and CDR2: MGHRA, YSYEKL. The CDR3 coding sequence is TGCGCCAGCAGCAATGGTGGGGGCCCCCAAGAGACCCAGTACTTC. It translates to CASSNGGGPQETQYF.

This clonotype was recorded a few times. The rearrangement joins TRBV4-2 to TRBJ2-7, with D unclear. Germline CDR1 reads LGHNA; CDR2 reads YNFKEQ. The V gene lost 1 base and the J gene lost 3 bases, with 10 bases spanning the gap. This CDR3 is 14 amino acids long. In nucleotides, the CDR3 is TGTGCCAGCAGCCAAGGCACTGGTTACTACGAGCAGTACTTC. Protein: CASSQGTGYYEQYF.

This chain uses TRBV28 with TRBJ2-7, with 7 bases matching TRBD2. After removal of 8 bases from V and 3 bases from J, the junction contained 10 bases not matched to a gene. The length of the CDR3 is 14 residues. Looked up from germline, CDR1 is MDHEN and CDR2 is SYDVKM. The CDR3 bases are TGTGCCAGCCGTATTGGGGGAGGGAGCTACGAGCAGTACTTC. As protein: CASRIGGGSYEQYF.

V usage is TRBV20-1 and J usage is TRBJ1-2; D may be TRBD1 (5 bases). Germline CDR1 is DFQATT and CDR2 is SNEGSKA (reference sequence). V shed 3 bases and J shed 3 bases, with 8 bases lying between them. This CDR3 is built from 12 residues. The CDR3 is CSASGRDYGYTF. CDR3 sequence (DNA): TGCAGTGCTAGTGGCAGGGACTATGGCTACACCTTC.

The J gene is TRBJ2-1, the V gene TRBV15; D remains unclear. The CDR3 sequence is 14 residues long. Trimming removed 1 base at V and 4 bases at J, with 8 bases between. Germline values: CDR1 LNHNV, CDR2 YYDKDF (reference sequence). In nucleotides, the CDR3 is TGTGCCACCAGCAGAGGGGCAGATTACAATGAGCAGTTCTTC. The encoded protein is CATSRGADYNEQFF.

The chain recombines TRBV19 with TRBJ2-5; the D gene could be TRBD1 or TRBD2 (5 bases each). Germline CDR1 reads LNHDA; CDR2 reads SQIVND (reference sequence). The CDR3 consists of 18 residues. The V end was cut by 1 base, the J end by 1 base, with 19 bases between. CDR3 sequence (DNA): TGTGCCAGTAGTATAGGGGACGGCTCCGCGGCGCTCCAAGAGACCCAGTACTTC. Translation gives CASSIGDGSAALQETQYF.

This sequence joins TRBV6-2 or TRBV6-3 and TRBJ2-3; D gene ambiguous. Germline V gives CDR1 MNHEY, CDR2 SVGEGT. The CDR3 loop spans 16 amino acids. The V end was cut by 7 bases, the J end by 3 bases, with 20 bases between. CDR3 DNA sequence: TGTGCCAGCACTCCCTCCTCGGGCCGGATTACAGATACGCAGTATTTT. This sequence encodes CASTPSSGRITDTQYF.

This clonotype was seen a few times. V usage is TRBV5-6 and J usage is TRBJ2-2, with TRBD1 matching over 9 bases. V dropped 3 bases and J dropped 3; count of bases not matched to a gene: 9. Germline-derived CDR1 and CDR2 are SGHDT and YYEEEE. The CDR3 spans 17 residues. The CDR3 reads CASSWAGTGMDTGELFF. CDR3 nucleotides: TGTGCCAGCAGCTGGGCCGGGACAGGGATGGACACCGGGGAGCTGTTTTTT.

The chain joins TRBV12-3 or TRBV12-4 to TRBJ1-3; D is unclear. The CDR3 contains 15 residues. Trimming left V 3 bases short and J 0 bases short, with 9 bases between. The CDR3 loop is CASSFFLSSGNTIYF. CDR3 nucleotides: TGTGCCAGCAGTTTTTTTCTGAGCTCTGGAAACACCATATATTTT.

This clonotype was observed a handful of times. Here the CDR3 DNA reads TGTGCCAGCGAAAGGGGCGAGCAGTACTTC. This gives the protein CASERGEQYF. This rearrangement joins TRBV28 to TRBJ2-7, with a tentative D call TRBD1 (5 bases). V lost 8 bases, J lost 6 bases, and 8 bases lay in between. The germline V gene has CDR1 MDHEN and CDR2 SYDVKM. This CDR3 region has 10 residues.

The chain recombines TRBV28 with TRBJ2-3; TRBD2 is a possible D gene (5 bases). Between the trimmed V and J ends, which lost 2 bases and 10 bases, there was a span of 10 bases. The V gene's germline CDR1 is MDHEN and CDR2 SYDVKM. The CDR3 runs to 12 residues. DNA for the CDR3: TGTGCCAGCAGTTTAGGGCTAGCTTCGCAGTATTTT. Translated: CASSLGLASQYF.